These 23 T cell receptor beta chains were sequenced from one sample in a study of response to subunit inactivated influenza vaccine. TCRdb independently ran MiXCR on the RT-PCR reads; one entry per CDR3 protein. Of about 540,000 distinct CDR3 sequences in the sample, roughly a quarter were seen once. This sample also appeared in a second study, on T cells expressing NK-cell markers. That work contributes: TCR beta cDNA was made by 5'RACE template switching with UMIs.

The sample was CD4+ T cells sorted from PBMCs, taken 11 to 12 days after vaccination. The receptor source for this set is a man in his fifties who received an inactivated influenza vaccine.

Turning to this clonotype: One end of the junction fails to match germline, which may point to a read error. V and J are TRBV7-7 and TRBJ2-2; tentative D call: TRBD1 (5 bases). This CDR3 has 13 residues. From germline, CDR1 is SSHAT and CDR2 FNYEAQ (reference sequence). The CDR3 loop is CASSQGRTGELFF. DNA of the CDR3: TGTGCTAGCAGTCAGGGCAGGACCGGGGAGCTGTTTTTT. The whole variable domain, remainder taken from reference TRBV7-7 and TRBJ2-2, is GAGVSQSPRYKVTKRGQDVTLRCDPISSHATLYWYQQALGQGPEFLTYFNYEAQPDKSGLPSDRFSAERPEGSISTLTIQRTEQRDSAMYRCASSQGRTGELFFGEGSRLTVL.

The V call is TRBV24-1, the J call TRBJ2-3, with TRBD2 matching 9 bases. The CDR3 length is 18 residues. Trimming cost V 3 bases and J 6 bases; bases outside gene matches: 15. The germline CDR1 and CDR2 sequences are KGHDR and SFDVKD. The CDR3 sequence is CATSDGPGLAHPGDTQYF. The CDR3 nucleotides are TGTGCCACCAGTGATGGGCCGGGACTAGCACATCCGGGGGATACGCAGTATTTT.

The chain has TRBV7-2 and TRBJ2-1, with D possibly being TRBD1 or TRBD2 (6 bases each). Germline CDR1 SGHTA, CDR2 FQGNSA. The V end was cut by 7 bases, the J end by 4 bases, with 17 bases between. CDR3 length equals 15 residues. The CDR3 sequence: CASKEARGQYNEQFF. The CDR3 DNA sequence: TGTGCCAGCAAAGAAGCCCGGGGGCAATACAATGAGCAGTTCTTC.

The chain joins TRBV7-8 to TRBJ1-5, with a weak D call TRBD1 (5 bases). CDR3 length equals 15 residues. Germline lookup yields CDR1 SGHVS and CDR2 FQNEAQ. Trimming stripped 4 bases from V and 2 bases from J, with 12 bases between. The CDR3 reads CASSYRGDRNQPQHF. In DNA, the CDR3 is TGTGCCAGCAGCTACCGCGGGGACCGCAATCAGCCCCAGCATTTT.

This clonotype was picked up many times. The V call is TRBV5-5, the J call TRBJ2-3; D is tentatively TRBD1 or TRBD2 (5 bases each). V was clipped by 3 bases and J by 0 bases, with 14 bases between them. The CDR3 sequence is 16 residues long. Germline CDR1 reads SGHKS; CDR2 reads YYEKEE (reference sequence). Here the CDR3 reads CASSWGPSPSTDTQYF. The CDR3 region has the DNA TGTGCCAGCAGCTGGGGACCCAGCCCTAGCACAGATACGCAGTATTTT.

In this sample, this clonotype turned up a few times. The chain combines TRBV28 with TRBJ1-6; D is ambiguous. Trimming took off 6 bases at V and 4 bases at J, with 13 bases between the two ends. Germline V gives CDR1 MDHEN, CDR2 SYDVKM. This CDR3 is built from 15 residues. The CDR3 nucleotides read TGTGCCAGCAGCGAACCGGGAAGGTATAATTCACCCCTCCACTTT. It codes for CASSEPGRYNSPLHF.

The gene calls are TRBV3-1 and TRBJ1-3; tentative D call: TRBD1 (5 bases). The germline V gene has CDR1 LGHDT and CDR2 YNNKEL (reference sequence). The CDR3 contains 14 residues. Trimming removed 4 bases at V and 4 bases at J, with 11 bases between. The CDR3 bases are TGTGCCAGCAGCCCCCGGGACGGGGGAAACACCATATATTTT. Protein: CASSPRDGGNTIYF.

V gene TRBV20-1 combines with J gene TRBJ1-2, with 9 nucleotides matching TRBD1. Losses at the gene ends were 2 bases for V and 1 base for J; bases not matched to a gene: 8. The CDR3 length is 16 residues. The V gene's germline CDR1 is DFQATT and CDR2 SNEGSKA (reference sequence). The CDR3 here is CSARSLGQGLNYGYTF. CDR3 DNA sequence: TGCAGTGCTAGATCCCTGGGACAGGGCCTTAACTATGGCTACACCTTC.

This clonotype was observed a handful of times. The genes are TRBV3-1 and TRBJ2-3; 7 nucleotides align to TRBD2. Germline V lookup: CDR1 LGHDT, CDR2 YNNKEL (reference sequence). CDR3 size: 17 residues. Losses at the gene ends were 1 base for V and 6 bases for J; bases not matched to a gene: 13. CDR3 nucleotides: TGTGCCAGCAGCCAAGCGGAAACTAGCGCCCCGTGGGATACGCAGTATTTT. Translated, it gives CASSQAETSAPWDTQYF.

The chain links TRBV6-5 to TRBJ2-5, with 8 bases fitting TRBD2. Germline V gene data show CDR1 as MNHEY and CDR2 as SVGAGI. The CDR3 consists of 16 residues. The trim removed 0 bases at V and 2 bases at J, leaving 5 bases unmatched. CDR3 bases: TGTGCCAGCAGTTACTCAATGGTAGCGGGGCAAGAGACCCAGTACTTC. This sequence encodes CASSYSMVAGQETQYF.

This rearrangement joins TRBV12-3 or TRBV12-4 to TRBJ2-7; D is unclear. The CDR3 length is 14 residues. With 3 bases removed from V and 4 bases from J, the gap between germline ends came to 13 bases. This CDR3 reads CASSFSNHKYEQYF. CDR3 in DNA: TGTGCCAGCAGTTTCAGTAACCATAAGTACGAGCAGTACTTC.

The chain uses TRBV9 and TRBJ2-2; D ambiguous. This CDR3 has 14 amino acids. V dropped 0 bases and J dropped 6 bases, with 9 bases sitting between them. CDR1 and CDR2 (germline): SGDLS, YYNGEE. CDR3 protein: CASSVDVLAGELFF. For the CDR3, the DNA is TGTGCCAGCAGCGTAGATGTATTGGCCGGGGAGCTGTTTTTT.

This sequence joins TRBV6-5 and TRBJ2-5; D could derive from TRBD1 or TRBD2 (6 bases each). The CDR3 has 14 amino acids. Germline-derived CDR1 and CDR2 are MNHEY and SVGAGI. Between the trimmed V and J ends, which lost 3 bases and 4 bases, there was a span of 12 bases. CDR3 DNA: TGTGCCAGCAGTTATCCGGGGGCTTTAGAGACCCAGTACTTC. Its translation is CASSYPGALETQYF.

The chain joins TRBV29-1 to TRBJ2-7; 7 positions agree with TRBD2. The V gene end was trimmed by 4 bases and the J gene end by 4 bases; junction bases not matched to a gene: 7. CDR1 and CDR2 from the germline V gene are SQVTM and ANQGSEA. The CDR3 spans 13 residues. CDR3 bases: TGCAGCGTTGGGGGAGGGGCTTTATACGAGCAGTACTTC. Translating gives CSVGGGALYEQYF.

The V and J genes are TRBV7-9 and TRBJ2-7, with D hard to call. CDR3 size: 12 residues. The V and J ends lost 3 bases and 7 bases respectively, with 10 bases between them. Germline V lookup: CDR1 SEHNR, CDR2 FQNEAQ (reference sequence). DNA for the CDR3: TGTGCCAGCAGCTTGATTACTATGGAGCAGTACTTC. Translated, it gives CASSLITMEQYF.

This clonotype showed up just a few times. This chain joins TRBV5-8 and TRBJ1-6; 9 nucleotides align to TRBD1. This CDR3 has 15 amino acids. Germline loops: CDR1 SGHTS, CDR2 YDEGEE. V dropped 7 bases and J dropped 10; count of bases not matched to a gene: 12. The CDR3 sequence: CASGDLGTGWSPLHF. The CDR3 DNA reads TGTGCCAGCGGGGACCTCGGGACAGGGTGGTCACCCCTCCACTTT.

For the CDR3, the DNA is TGTGCCACCAGTGAACATAGAATCGGGACTAGCGGGGGGGCCGAGGAGACCCAGTACTTC. Amino acids: CATSEHRIGTSGGAEETQYF. The rearrangement joins TRBV24-1 to TRBJ2-5; 16 bases fit TRBD2. This CDR3 spans 20 amino acids. Trimming cost V 4 bases and J 5 bases; bases outside gene matches: 15. Germline V gene data show CDR1 as KGHDR and CDR2 as SFDVKD.

This clonotype was counted a few times. This chain connects TRBV12-3 or TRBV12-4 to TRBJ2-5; maybe TRBD1 (6 bases). V was trimmed by 6 bases and J by 4 bases, leaving 12 bases between them. CDR3 length equals 13 residues. In DNA, the CDR3 is TGTGCCAGCAGCAACAGGGTGGGAGAGACCCAGTACTTC. Translating gives CASSNRVGETQYF.

This clonotype was picked up a small number of times. The chain joins TRBV5-6 to TRBJ2-7; the D is unclear. Trimming took off 0 bases at V and 0 bases at J, with 4 bases between the two ends. From germline, CDR1 is SGHDT and CDR2 YYEEEE. This CDR3 has 13 amino acids. CDR3 amino acids: CASSLVNSYEQYF. The CDR3 DNA is TGTGCCAGCAGCTTGGTCAACTCCTACGAGCAGTACTTC.

The rearrangement uses TRBV28 and TRBJ2-7, with 9 positions matching TRBD1. The CDR3 loop spans 16 amino acids. CDR1 and CDR2 from the germline V gene are MDHEN and SYDVKM. With 4 bases clipped from V and 3 bases from J, the junction kept 10 bases outside the gene matches. CDR3 nucleotides: TGTGCCAGCAGTTCTCCGTCCGGGACAGGGAGCTACGAGCAGTACTTC. As protein: CASSSPSGTGSYEQYF.

The chain couples TRBV2 to TRBJ1-4, with unresolved D. With 6 bases removed from V and 5 bases from J, the gap between germline ends came to 10 bases. The CDR3 contains 13 residues. Germline assignment: CDR1 SNHLY and CDR2 FYNNEI. CDR3 residues: CASRAGRNEKLFF. The CDR3 nucleotides read TGTGCCAGCAGGGCAGGCAGGAATGAAAAACTGTTTTTT.

The chain combines TRBV6-1 with TRBJ1-4, with D perhaps matching TRBD1 (5 bases). CDR3 length equals 14 residues. Germline CDR1 MNHNS, CDR2 SASEGT. V was clipped by 2 bases and J by 12 bases, with 16 bases between them. In DNA, the CDR3 is TGTGCCAGCAGTGAAATGGGGCCCTGGAAGGAACTGTTTTTT. The encoded protein is CASSEMGPWKELFF.

V gene TRBV21-1 combines with J gene TRBJ2-7; the table's D gene call, TRBD1, was not cross checked with the DNA. TRBV21-1 is listed as a pseudogene. The CDR3 covers 14 residues. CDR3 nucleotide sequence: TGTGCCAGCAGCAAAGATTGGGGCGCAAGCGAGCAGTACTTC. This gives the protein CASSKDWGASEQYF.